One sample yielded the 3 T cell receptor beta chains listed below, sequenced in a study of Graves' ophthalmopathy and Graves' hyperthyroidism. Amplification from RNA transcripts yielded the TCR beta CDR3 regions. HTBI primers were employed in first-round RT-PCR, then a second-round multiplex PCR followed. TCRdb passed the multiplex PCR reads through MiXCR, listing each CDR3 protein once. The data contain around 520,000 distinct CDR3 sequences, about 40% of them singletons. Material: peripheral blood or thyroid tissue (not recorded which). The receptors shown here come from an adult man with Graves' hyperthyroidism.

The gene calls are TRBV6-5 and TRBJ2-7; possible D gene TRBD1, 7 bases. Germline lookup yields CDR1 MNHEY and CDR2 SVGAGI. V lost 5 bases and J lost 3, with 20 bases in between. The CDR3 sequence is 16 residues long. Here the CDR3 reads CASSEGGTVGSYEQYF. The CDR3 nucleotides read TGTGCCAGCAGTGAAGGAGGGACAGTTGGTAGCTACGAGCAGTACTTC.

The chain recombines TRBV20-1 with TRBJ2-7, with 7 positions matching TRBD2. V shed 2 bases and J 7 bases; nucleotides not matched to a gene: 8. The CDR3 consists of 13 residues. Germline V CDR1 and CDR2: DFQATT, SNEGSKA (reference sequence). The CDR3 sequence: CSARRGLGDEQYF. The CDR3 DNA follows: TGCAGTGCTAGACGAGGACTAGGGGATGAGCAGTACTTC.

This clonotype was seen once. V is TRBV29-1 and J is TRBJ2-7, with D perhaps given as TRBD1 or TRBD2 (6 bases each). CDR1 SQVTM and CDR2 ANQGSEA come from the germline V gene. V was pared by 8 bases and J by 3 bases, with 14 bases between. The CDR3 spans 12 residues. The DNA for the CDR3 is TGCAGCTTAGGGGGGTCGGGCTACGAGCAGTACTTC. This sequence encodes CSLGGSGYEQYF.